This TCR beta chain was observed in a study of control samples from healthy donors and cancer patients. Repertoires were generated with immunoSEQ multiplex PCR, while TCRdb's copy carries only in-frame clones and drops some. The sample shows fewer than 100,000 clones, around 80% of them seen only once. The germline V gene has CDR1 LNHDA and CDR2 SQIVND (reference sequence). The CDR3 runs to 13 residues. The V gene lost 4 bases and the J gene lost 7 bases, with 13 bases spanning the gap. V and J are TRBV19 and TRBJ1-2; D is unclear. This sequence originates from an older woman in good health. What was sequenced was blood. The CDR3 here is CASSTLDSFGYTF. Written as DNA, the CDR3 is TGTGCCAGTAGTACCCTTGACTCTTTTGGCTACACCTTC.